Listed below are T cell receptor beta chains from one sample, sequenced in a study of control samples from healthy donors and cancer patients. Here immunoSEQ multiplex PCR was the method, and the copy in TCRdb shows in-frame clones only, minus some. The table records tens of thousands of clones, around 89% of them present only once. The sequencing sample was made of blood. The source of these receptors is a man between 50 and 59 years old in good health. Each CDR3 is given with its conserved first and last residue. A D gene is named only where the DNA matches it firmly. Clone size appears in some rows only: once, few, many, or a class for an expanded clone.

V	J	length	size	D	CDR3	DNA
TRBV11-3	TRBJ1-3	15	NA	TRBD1	CASSPGQGPGNTIYF	TGTGCCAGCAGCCCGGGACAGGGCCCTGGAAACACCATATATTTT
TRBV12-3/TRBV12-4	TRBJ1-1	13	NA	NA	CASSLRVNTEAFF	TGTGCCAGCAGTTTAAGGGTAAACACTGAAGCTTTCTTT
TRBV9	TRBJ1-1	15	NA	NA	CASSVEGGRVTEAFF	TGTGCCAGCAGCGTAGAGGGGGGTCGTGTCACTGAAGCTTTCTTT
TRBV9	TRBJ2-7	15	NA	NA	CASSVRAGGSYEQYF	TGTGCCAGCAGCGTACGCGCTGGGGGATCCTACGAGCAGTACTTC
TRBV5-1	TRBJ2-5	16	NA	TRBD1	CASRRQPTGVGETQYF	TGCGCCAGCCGCCGCCAACCTACAGGGGTGGGGGAGACCCAGTACTTC
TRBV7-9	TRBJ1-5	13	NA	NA	CASTSGLSQPQHF	TGTGCCAGCACCAGCGGGTTAAGTCAGCCCCAGCATTTT
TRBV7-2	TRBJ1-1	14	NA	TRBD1	CASSLDRGNTEAFF	TGTGCCAGCAGCTTAGACAGGGGGAACACTGAAGCTTTCTTT
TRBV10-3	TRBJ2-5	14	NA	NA	CAISESAGRETQYF	TGTGCCATCAGTGAGTCGGCGGGGCGGGAGACCCAGTACTTC
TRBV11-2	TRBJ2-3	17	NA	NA	CASSLERRPRGTDTQYF	TGTGCCAGCAGCTTAGAACGTCGCCCGCGAGGCACAGATACGCAGTATTTT
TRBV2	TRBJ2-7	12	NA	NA	CARGDRSYEQYF	TGTGCCAGAGGAGACAGGTCCTACGAGCAGTACTTC
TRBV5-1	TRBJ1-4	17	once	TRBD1	CASSLTGTGSTNEKLFF	TGCGCCAGCAGCTTAACCGGGACAGGGTCAACTAATGAAAAACTGTTTTTT
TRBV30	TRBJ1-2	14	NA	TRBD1	CAWSAIQGASGYTF	TGTGCCTGGAGTGCCATACAGGGGGCAAGTGGCTACACCTTC
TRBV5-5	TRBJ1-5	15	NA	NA	CASSLDWAGFQPQHF	TGTGCCAGCAGCTTGGATTGGGCAGGCTTTCAGCCCCAGCATTTT
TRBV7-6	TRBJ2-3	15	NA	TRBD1	CASSLGDRGQYTQYF	TGTGCCAGCAGCTTAGGCGACAGGGGGCAATATACGCAGTATTTT
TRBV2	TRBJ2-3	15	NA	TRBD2	CASRRLAGGRDTQYF	TGTGCCAGCAGGCGACTAGCGGGGGGCCGGGATACGCAGTATTTT
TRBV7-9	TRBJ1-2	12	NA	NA	CASSQTDAGYTF	TGTGCCAGCAGTCAGACAGACGCTGGGTACACCTTC
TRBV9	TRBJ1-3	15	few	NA	CASSVAWNSGNTIYF	TGTGCCAGCAGCGTAGCTTGGAACTCTGGAAACACCATATATTTT
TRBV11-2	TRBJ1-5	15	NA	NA	CASSFSGSSNQPQHF	TGTGCCAGCAGCTTCTCAGGGAGTAGCAATCAGCCCCAGCATTTT
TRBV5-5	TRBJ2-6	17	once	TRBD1	CASSSGQSYSGANVLTF	TGTGCCAGCAGCTCGGGACAGAGTTACTCTGGGGCCAACGTCCTGACTTTC
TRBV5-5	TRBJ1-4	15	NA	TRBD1	CASSITGTVNEKLFF	TGTGCCAGCAGTATCACCGGGACAGTCAATGAAAAACTGTTTTTT
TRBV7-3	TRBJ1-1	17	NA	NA	CASSLTNRPERKTEAFF	TGTGCCAGCAGCTTAACGAACAGGCCCGAACGGAAAACTGAAGCTTTCTTT
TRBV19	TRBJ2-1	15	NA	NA	CASSIARGIYNEQFF	TGTGCCAGTAGTATAGCCAGGGGTATTTACAATGAGCAGTTCTTC
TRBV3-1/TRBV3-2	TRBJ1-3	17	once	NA	CASSQGIRALVGNTIYF	TGTGCCAGCAGCCAAGGTATCCGGGCCCTGGTAGGAAACACCATATATTTT
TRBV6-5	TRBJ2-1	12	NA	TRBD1	CASSYPPGQEFF	TGTGCCAGCAGTTACCCACCGGGACAGGAGTTCTTC
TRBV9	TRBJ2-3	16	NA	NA	CASSVEGTRAADTQYF	TGTGCCAGCAGCGTAGAAGGGACCCGGGCGGCAGATACGCAGTATTTT
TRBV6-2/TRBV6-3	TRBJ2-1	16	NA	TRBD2	CASSYGLAGGPYEQFF	TGTGCCAGCAGTTACGGACTAGCGGGGGGGCCCTATGAGCAGTTCTTC
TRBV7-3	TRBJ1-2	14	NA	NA	CASSPSPGPYGYTF	TGTGCCAGCAGCCCCTCCCCGGGACCTTATGGCTACACCTTC
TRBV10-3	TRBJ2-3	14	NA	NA	CAISDTASTDTQYF	TGTGCCATCAGTGATACCGCGAGCACAGATACGCAGTATTTT
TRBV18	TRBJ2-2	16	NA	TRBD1	CASSPETGGLAGELFF	TGTGCCAGCTCACCAGAGACAGGGGGATTGGCCGGGGAGCTGTTTTTT
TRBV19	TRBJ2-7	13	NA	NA	CASRPDPSYEQYF	TGTGCCAGTAGACCGGATCCATCCTACGAGCAGTACTTC
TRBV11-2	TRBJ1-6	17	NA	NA	CASSLDGNPLNNSPLHF	TGTGCCAGCAGCTTGGACGGGAACCCTTTGAATAATTCACCCCTCCACTTT
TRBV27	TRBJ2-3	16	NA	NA	CASSSPLAASTDTQYF	TGTGCCAGCAGTTCGCCTTTGGCTGCTAGCACAGATACGCAGTATTTT
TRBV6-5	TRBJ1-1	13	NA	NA	CAGRQGTRTEAFF	TGTGCCGGGCGGCAGGGGACCAGGACTGAAGCTTTCTTT
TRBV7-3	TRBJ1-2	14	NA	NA	CASSLTSGLDGYTF	TGTGCCAGCAGCTTAACGTCAGGGTTAGACGGCTACACCTTC
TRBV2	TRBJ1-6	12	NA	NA	CASIRVGSPLHF	TGTGCCAGCATTAGGGTAGGATCACCCCTCCACTTT
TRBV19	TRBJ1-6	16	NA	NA	CASTGGHGTLESPLHF	TGTGCCAGTACGGGGGGTCACGGTACACTTGAGTCACCCCTCCACTTT
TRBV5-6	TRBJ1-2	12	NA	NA	CASSLGNYGYTF	TGTGCCAGCAGCTTGGGGAACTATGGCTACACCTTC
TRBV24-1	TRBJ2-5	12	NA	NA	CATSNRVGTQYF	TGTGCCACCAGTAACAGGGTCGGGACCCAGTACTTC
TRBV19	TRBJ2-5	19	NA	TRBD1	CASSIGTGGTRFRRETQYF	TGTGCCAGTAGTATAGGGACAGGGGGTACTAGGTTTAGGAGGGAGACCCAGTACTTC
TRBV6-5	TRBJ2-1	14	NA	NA	CASSYVGAYNEQFF	TGTGCCAGCAGTTACGTGGGGGCCTACAATGAGCAGTTCTTC
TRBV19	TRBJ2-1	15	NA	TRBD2	CASTPSGGRYNEQFF	TGTGCCAGTACACCTAGCGGGGGGCGGTACAATGAGCAGTTCTTC
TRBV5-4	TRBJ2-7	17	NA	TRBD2	CASSRPGTSGGAYEQYF	TGTGCCAGCAGCCGTCCCGGGACTAGCGGGGGGGCGTACGAGCAGTACTTC
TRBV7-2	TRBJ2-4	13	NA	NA	CASSPQPYDIQYF	TGTGCCAGCTCCCCCCAGCCGTATGACATTCAGTACTTC
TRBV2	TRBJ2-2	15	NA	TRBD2	CASSGDRGETGELFF	TGTGCCAGCAGTGGGGACCGGGGGGAGACCGGGGAGCTGTTTTTT
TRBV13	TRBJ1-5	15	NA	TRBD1	CASSLGTGEGQPQHF	TGTGCCAGCAGCTTAGGGACAGGGGAAGGTCAGCCCCAGCATTTT
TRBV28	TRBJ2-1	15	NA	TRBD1	CASSPGQSSYNEQFF	TGTGCCAGCAGTCCGGGACAGAGCTCCTACAATGAGCAGTTCTTC
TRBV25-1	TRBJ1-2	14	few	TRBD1	CASSVSGTDYGYTF	TGTGCCAGCAGTGTTTCCGGGACAGACTATGGCTACACCTTC
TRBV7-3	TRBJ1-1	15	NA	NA	CASSLGTGWSTEAFF	TGTGCCAGTAGCTTAGGCACGGGCTGGAGCACTGAAGCTTTCTTT
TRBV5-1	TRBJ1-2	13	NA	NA	CASAPGQGHGYTF	TGCGCCAGCGCTCCCGGGCAGGGTCATGGCTACACCTTC
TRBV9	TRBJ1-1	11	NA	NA	CASSVVTEAFF	TGTGCCAGCAGCGTAGTTACTGAAGCTTTCTTT
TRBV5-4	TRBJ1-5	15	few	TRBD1	CASSAGQGRNQPQHF	TGTGCCAGCAGCGCGGGACAGGGGCGGAATCAGCCCCAGCATTTT
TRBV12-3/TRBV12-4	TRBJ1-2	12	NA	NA	CATSGLEDGYTF	TGTGCCACATCGGGCCTTGAGGATGGCTACACCTTC
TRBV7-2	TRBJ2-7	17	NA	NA	CASSADTLATPPYEQYF	TGTGCCAGCAGCGCCGACACACTAGCTACTCCCCCCTACGAGCAGTACTTC